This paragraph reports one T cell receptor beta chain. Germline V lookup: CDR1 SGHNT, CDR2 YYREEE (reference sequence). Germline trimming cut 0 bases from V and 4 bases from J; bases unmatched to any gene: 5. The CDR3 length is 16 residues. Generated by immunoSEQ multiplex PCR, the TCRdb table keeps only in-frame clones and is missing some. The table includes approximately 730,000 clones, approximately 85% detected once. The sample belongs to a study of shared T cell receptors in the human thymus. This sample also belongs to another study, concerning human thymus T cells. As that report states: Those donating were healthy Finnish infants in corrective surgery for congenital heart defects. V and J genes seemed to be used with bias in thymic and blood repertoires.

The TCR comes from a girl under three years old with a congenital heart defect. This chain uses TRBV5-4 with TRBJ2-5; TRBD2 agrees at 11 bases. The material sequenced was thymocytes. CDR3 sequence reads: CASSLDLAGGGETQYF. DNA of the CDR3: TGTGCCAGCAGCTTGGACCTAGCGGGGGGTGGAGAGACCCAGTACTTC.